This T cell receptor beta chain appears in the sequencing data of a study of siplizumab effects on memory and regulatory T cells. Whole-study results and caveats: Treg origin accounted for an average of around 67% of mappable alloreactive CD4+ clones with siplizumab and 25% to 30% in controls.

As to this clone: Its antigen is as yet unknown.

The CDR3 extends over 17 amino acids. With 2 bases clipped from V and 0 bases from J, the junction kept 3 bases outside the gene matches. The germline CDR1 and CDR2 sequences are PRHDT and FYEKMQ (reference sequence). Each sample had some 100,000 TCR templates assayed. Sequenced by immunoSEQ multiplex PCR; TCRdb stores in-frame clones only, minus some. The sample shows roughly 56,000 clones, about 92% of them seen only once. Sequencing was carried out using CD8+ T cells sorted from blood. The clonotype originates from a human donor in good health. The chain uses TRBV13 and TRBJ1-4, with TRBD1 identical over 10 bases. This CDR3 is CASSLKGQGSTNEKLFF. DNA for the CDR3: TGTGCCAGCAGCTTAAAGGGACAGGGGTCAACTAATGAAAAACTGTTTTTT.